This is a list of T cell receptor beta chains from one sample in a study of blood T cell repertoires in COVID-19. Profiling relied on immunoSEQ multiplex PCR, and the TCRdb table lists in-frame clones only, not all of them. The sample holds around 160,000 clones, about four fifths seen once. Sequencing was performed on peripheral blood. The receptors were gathered from a human donor with acute or convalescent COVID-19. The donor label of this sample is uncertain. Each CDR3 is given without its conserved first and last residue.

V,J,CDR3
TRBV28,TRBJ1-2,ASSTQGLSYGYT
TRBV12-5,TRBJ1-3,ASGLVPTGTIY
TRBV6-5,TRBJ1-1,ASKVQGANTEAF
TRBV12-3/TRBV12-4,TRBJ1-2,ASSPWASKGYT
TRBV18,TRBJ1-3,ASSPGQNSGNTIY
TRBV5-1,TRBJ1-1,ASSLPSVEAF
TRBV5-1,TRBJ2-3,ASSLAAGLVPDTQY
TRBV11-3,TRBJ2-2,ASSQGGTNTGELF
TRBV7-6,TRBJ2-2,ASSLSGGPTGELF
TRBV7-9,TRBJ1-6,ASSKRQGDNSPLH
TRBV19,TRBJ1-1,ASSIGWQGMGTEAF
TRBV5-4,TRBJ2-7,ASNDRSSYEQY
TRBV6-2/TRBV6-3,TRBJ1-5,ASSGGGSNQPQH
TRBV2,TRBJ2-1,ASSDLDEQF
TRBV6-5,TRBJ1-3,ASTPEGQGGNTIY
TRBV12-5,TRBJ2-1,ASGPDRGPSGEQF
TRBV18,TRBJ2-3,ASSPLTREDTQY
TRBV5-1,TRBJ1-1,ASSLAWGGRTEAF
TRBV20-1,TRBJ1-2,SASTGGRNYGYT
TRBV7-2,TRBJ1-2,ASSLGGGAVYGYT
TRBV19,TRBJ2-6,ASSWGTGPLRRLGANVLT
TRBV6-6,TRBJ1-1,ASREDWNTEAF
TRBV4-1,TRBJ1-6,ASSQEGYSPGRNSPLH
TRBV30,TRBJ1-5,AWSVGTEFNQPQH
TRBV4-1,TRBJ2-2,ASSQDSDRPTGELF
TRBV6-5,TRBJ1-2,ASSPRDRGYGYT
TRBV7-3,TRBJ2-3,ASSPDPAEAGGTDTQY
TRBV9,TRBJ2-2,ASSEAGARTGELF
TRBV7-2,TRBJ2-5,ASSPRTSGGQETQY
TRBV30,TRBJ1-5,AWSRDTSNQPQH
TRBV2,TRBJ2-5,ASSKQGKETQY
TRBV5-1,TRBJ1-1,ASYAQTGADAF
TRBV19,TRBJ1-1,ASLDRSGGTEAF